This TCR beta chain was recorded in a study of blood T cell repertoires in COVID-19. Profiling relied on immunoSEQ multiplex PCR, and the TCRdb table lists in-frame clones only, not all of them. The sample has approximately 250,000 clones, about 90% seen once. This CDR3 comprises 15 residues. From germline, CDR1 is SGHTA and CDR2 FQGNSA. V lost 5 bases and J 4 bases, leaving 17 bases between the germline ends. V is TRBV7-2 and J is TRBJ1-1; D is undetermined. The sequenced sample was peripheral blood. The receptor was derived from a man aged 25-40 years with COVID-19, enrolled during active disease. The CDR3 sequence: CASSPRQRVGTEAFF. The CDR3 bases are TGTGCCAGCAGCCCCCGGCAGCGAGTAGGCACTGAAGCTTTCTTT.